One and the same sample provided the 28 T cell receptor beta chains below, sequenced in a study of human T cells and chemical hapten exposure. TCRdb reprocessed the RACE reads with MiXCR, giving one entry per CDR3 protein. The table includes under 300,000 distinct CDR3 sequences, about 8.1% detected once. The time point here: pre-sensitization, week 0. Treatment defined: therapeutic diphenylcyclopropenone sensitization with weekly scalp DPC. The sequencing here drew on whole blood, taken in connection with sensitization to the hapten diphenylcyclopropenone (DPC). The source is a woman aged 40 to 50 with alopecia areata. Some clones in this sample may be carry-over from other donors' samples.

This clonotype has more than one count but fewer than ten. V usage is TRBV28 and J usage is TRBJ2-7; D is perhaps TRBD1 or TRBD2 (5 bases each). The CDR3 runs to 14 residues. The V end lost 6 bases, the J end lost 2 bases, and 14 bases lay between the germline ends. Germline assignment: CDR1 MDHEN and CDR2 SYDVKM. The DNA of the CDR3 is TGTGCCAGCAGAAAAGGGACGGCTGCCTACGAGCAGTACTTC. It translates to CASRKGTAAYEQYF.

This clonotype was detected many times. The V and J genes are TRBV7-3 and TRBJ1-5; D might be TRBD1 (5 bases). Germline CDR1 reads SGHTA; CDR2 reads FQGTGA. This CDR3 has 16 amino acids. Trimming left V 0 bases short and J 2 bases short, with 11 bases between. CDR3 in amino acids: CASSLTSGVGNQPQHF. DNA of the CDR3: TGTGCCAGCAGCTTAACGTCGGGGGTTGGCAATCAGCCCCAGCATTTT.

This clonotype was detected many times. This sequence joins TRBV28 and TRBJ1-3; D ambiguous. V was pared by 2 bases and J by 0 bases, with 5 bases between. The CDR3 covers 14 residues. Germline V lookup: CDR1 MDHEN, CDR2 SYDVKM. The chain's CDR3 is CASSLVSSGNTIYF. The DNA for the CDR3 is TGTGCCAGCAGTTTAGTCAGCTCTGGAAACACCATATATTTT.

The J gene is TRBJ2-6, the V gene TRBV9; D not certain. Germline CDR1 is SGDLS and CDR2 is YYNGEE. This CDR3 spans 15 amino acids. V shed 1 base and J shed 0 bases, with 5 bases lying between them. The CDR3 DNA is TGTGCCAGCAGCGTAACTGGCTCTGGGGCCAACGTCCTGACTTTC. Translating it yields CASSVTGSGANVLTF.

V gene TRBV7-2 combines with J gene TRBJ1-2; D may be TRBD1 (6 bases). The V end lost 5 bases, the J end lost 1 base, and 20 bases lay between the germline ends. The CDR3 consists of 17 residues. CDR1 is SGHTA, CDR2 FQGNSA, per germline. The CDR3 nucleotides are TGTGCCAGCAGCACGGGAAGGAGCAGGGGAAATAACTATGGCTACACCTTC. Amino acid sequence: CASSTGRSRGNNYGYTF.

This clonotype showed up just a few times. The chain combines TRBV28 with TRBJ1-2, with D uncertain. Germline-derived CDR1 and CDR2 are MDHEN and SYDVKM. Trimming shortened V by 10 bases and J by 6 bases, and 12 bases separated the two germline ends. The CDR3 sequence is 11 residues long. The CDR3 DNA reads TGTGCCACCCAAGCTAGCGATGGCTACACCTTC. This codes for CATQASDGYTF.

This clonotype turned up a few times. The rearrangement joins TRBV20-1 to TRBJ2-1; TRBD2 might be the D (6 bases). CDR1 is DFQATT, CDR2 SNEGSKA, per germline (reference sequence). The CDR3 consists of 14 residues. Trimming took 4 bases from V and 3 from J, leaving 13 bases between them. CDR3 DNA sequence: TGCAGTGCTACCACTAGCTATAACTACAATGAGCAGTTCTTC. Translating gives CSATTSYNYNEQFF.

This clonotype was counted at least ten times. This CDR3 is CASSSLAGGGHNEQFF. As DNA, the CDR3 is TGTGCCAGCAGTTCCTTAGCGGGAGGGGGCCACAATGAGCAGTTCTTC. The chain joins TRBV6-6 to TRBJ2-1; 11 bases are shared with TRBD2. CDR1 is MNHNY, CDR2 SVGAGI, per germline (reference sequence). The CDR3 is made up of 16 amino acids. Trimming cost V 4 bases and J 5 bases; bases outside gene matches: 7.

This chain links TRBV5-6 with TRBJ2-7; 9 bases align to TRBD2. Per germline, CDR1 SGHDT and CDR2 YYEEEE. The J segment lost 5 bases and the V segment lost 0 bases, leaving 9 bases of the junction unmatched. The CDR3 consists of 16 residues. The CDR3 nucleotides are TGTGCCAGCAGCTTGGGGGCGGGAGGGCCCATCCACGAGCAGTACTTC. Its protein is CASSLGAGGPIHEQYF.

A few counts support this clonotype. This sequence joins TRBV9 and TRBJ2-7, with 7 bases identical to TRBD2. CDR1 and CDR2 from the germline V gene are SGDLS and YYNGEE. This CDR3 is built from 15 residues. V lost 0 bases to trimming and J lost 0 bases; unmatched junction nucleotides: 3. CDR3 DNA sequence: TGTGCCAGCAGCGTAGCCCCGGGAGGCTCCTACGAGCAGTACTTC. Translated, it gives CASSVAPGGSYEQYF.

Notes on this clonotype: This may stem from a read error, because a much larger clone lies one nucleotide away. CDR3 nucleotides: TGTGTCACCAGCAGAGATCGCGGCATTTCTAGCACAGATACGCAGTATTTT. Amino acid sequence: CVTSRDRGISSTDTQYF. This chain connects TRBV15 to TRBJ2-3; D unclear. Germline V gene sequence: CDR1 LNHNV, CDR2 YYDKDF (reference sequence). The CDR3 is 17 residues long.

The chain employs TRBV7-2 and TRBJ2-1; D perhaps matches TRBD1 (6 bases). Germline assignment: CDR1 SGHTA and CDR2 FQGNSA. The length of the CDR3 is 15 residues. Between the trimmed V and J ends, which lost 5 bases and 9 bases, there was a span of 20 bases. The CDR3, as DNA: TGTGCCAGCAGCAACCGGGACAAGGGGCGGGCTGAGCAGTTCTTC. It is translated as CASSNRDKGRAEQFF.

The V and J genes are TRBV12-3 or TRBV12-4 and TRBJ2-1; D might be TRBD2 (5 bases). Between the trimmed V and J ends, which lost 8 bases and 15 bases, there was a span of 23 bases. This CDR3 region has 13 residues. CDR3 bases: TGTGCCAGCCTTCCTTCCCCCGGGGTAGGTCGGTTCTTC. Residues: CASLPSPGVGRFF.

The V gene is TRBV20-1, the J gene TRBJ1-5; D remains unclear. CDR3 length: 13 amino acids. Germline V gives CDR1 DFQATT, CDR2 SNEGSKA (reference sequence). Trimming stripped 6 bases from V and 7 bases from J, with 16 bases between. The CDR3 bases are TGCAGTGCCCCCTTGGGCGTGGGACAGCCCCAGCATTTT. This gives the protein CSAPLGVGQPQHF.

This chain links TRBV7-9 with TRBJ2-7, with 12 bases lining up with TRBD2. CDR1 and CDR2 (germline): SEHNR, FQNEAQ (reference sequence). CDR3 length equals 15 residues. The V gene end was trimmed by 10 bases and the J gene end by 7 bases; junction bases not matched to a gene: 14. The CDR3 loop reads CAIQGLASGRGEQYF. The CDR3 nucleotides are TGTGCCATCCAGGGGTTGGCTAGCGGGAGGGGAGAGCAGTACTTC.

This chain links TRBV5-4 with TRBJ2-1; D call uncertain. Trimming cost V 7 bases and J 0 bases, with 20 bases left between them. The CDR3 totals 17 residues. Germline V gene lookup returns CDR1 SGHNT and CDR2 YYREEE (reference sequence). CDR3 protein: CASENWADPSSYNEQFF. Here the CDR3 DNA reads TGTGCCAGCGAGAATTGGGCGGACCCCTCCTCCTACAATGAGCAGTTCTTC.

This clonotype was counted ten times or more. The chain carries TRBV5-6 and TRBJ1-2; TRBD1 agrees at 8 bases. CDR1 and CDR2 from the germline V gene are SGHDT and YYEEEE. This CDR3 contains 15 residues. J was trimmed by 2 bases and V by 0 bases; bases with no gene match: 3. For the CDR3, the DNA is TGTGCCAGCAGCTTGGTGGACAGGGCCAACTATGGCTACACCTTC. Amino acids: CASSLVDRANYGYTF.

V gene TRBV10-3 combines with J gene TRBJ2-2; a weak D match, TRBD1 (5 bases). Germline V gene data show CDR1 as ENHRY and CDR2 as SYGVKD. The ends were cut back, 3 bases at V and 1 base at J, with 9 bases in the middle. The CDR3 sequence is 15 residues long. CDR3: CAISERQGNTGELFF. CDR3 nucleotides: TGTGCCATCAGTGAACGGCAGGGGAACACCGGGGAGCTGTTTTTT.

The chain links TRBV6-6 to TRBJ2-3; 10 nucleotides match TRBD2. V was clipped by 5 bases and J by 4 bases; unmatched bases: 6. This CDR3 spans 15 amino acids. CDR1 MNHNY and CDR2 SVGAGI come from the germline V gene (reference sequence). The CDR3 region is CASSLLAGTPDTQYF. CDR3 nucleotide sequence: TGTGCCAGCAGTCTACTAGCGGGGACACCAGATACGCAGTATTTT.

This clonotype is medium-sized. The chain recombines TRBV6-4 with TRBJ2-3; 7 nucleotides agree with TRBD2. The CDR3 spans 16 residues. Germline CDR1 is MRHNA and CDR2 is SNTAGT. The trim removed 0 bases at V and 2 bases at J, leaving 5 bases unmatched. Here the CDR3 reads CASSDSASGHTDTQYF. The CDR3 DNA is TGTGCCAGCAGTGACTCGGCTAGCGGACACACAGATACGCAGTATTTT.

This clonotype was observed a handful of times. This chain joins TRBV29-1 and TRBJ2-7; TRBD2 aligns across 8 bases. CDR1 and CDR2 (germline): SQVTM, ANQGSEA. Unmatched junction bases numbered 7, after V lost 7 bases and J lost 2 bases. The CDR3 totals 13 residues. In nucleotides, the CDR3 is TGCAGCGCCGGGGGGGAGGCCCCCTACGAGCAGTACTTC. It specifies CSAGGEAPYEQYF.

This clonotype was recorded at least ten times. The rearrangement joins TRBV5-1 to TRBJ1-2, with D possibly TRBD1 on 6 matching bases. Trimming left V 5 bases short and J 1 base short, with 12 bases between. The CDR3 spans 14 residues. Germline loops: CDR1 SGHRS, CDR2 YFSETQ. The CDR3 reads CASRGDTFNYGYTF. The CDR3 coding sequence is TGCGCCAGCAGAGGGGACACCTTTAACTATGGCTACACCTTC.

This clonotype was recorded a few times. The V gene is TRBV29-1, the J gene TRBJ2-7; D possibly corresponds to TRBD1 (6 bases). The V and J ends lost 6 bases and 4 bases respectively, with 10 bases between them. Germline loops: CDR1 SQVTM, CDR2 ANQGSEA. The CDR3 is 11 residues long. CDR3 in amino acids: CSVTGSYEQYF. The CDR3 nucleotides are TGCAGCGTAACAGGGTCTTACGAGCAGTACTTC.

This rearrangement joins TRBV4-3 to TRBJ1-5; 7 nucleotides line up with TRBD1. This CDR3 has 13 residues. Losses at the gene ends were 10 bases for V and 5 bases for J; bases not matched to a gene: 8. Per germline, CDR1 LGHNA and CDR2 YSLEER. CDR3 residues: CATATGLYQPQHF. DNA of the CDR3: TGCGCCACCGCGACAGGGCTCTATCAGCCCCAGCATTTT.

V usage is TRBV5-1 and J usage is TRBJ2-2, with TRBD1 as a possible D gene (6 bases). V was trimmed by 4 bases and J by 4 bases, leaving 17 bases between them. Germline CDR1 reads SGHRS; CDR2 reads YFSETQ. This CDR3 region has 16 residues. The CDR3 protein is CASSPPDRIITGELFF. For the CDR3, the DNA is TGCGCCAGCAGCCCTCCCGACAGGATCATCACCGGGGAGCTGTTTTTT.

The chain couples TRBV7-2 to TRBJ2-5; 11 bases are shared with TRBD1. J was trimmed by 5 bases and V by 4 bases; bases with no gene match: 9. The CDR3 consists of 16 residues. CDR1 and CDR2 (germline): SGHTA, FQGNSA. The CDR3 DNA reads as TGTGCCAGCAGCTGGAGCCGGGACAGGGGGAGTGAGACCCAGTACTTC. This sequence encodes CASSWSRDRGSETQYF.

J is TRBJ1-1 and V is TRBV12-3 or TRBV12-4; D remains unclear. Trimming removed 7 bases from V and 3 bases from J, with 12 bases in between. The CDR3 runs 13 residues. The CDR3 DNA follows: TGTGCCAGCACCCAAGTTGGGGACACTGAAGCTTTCTTT. This translates into CASTQVGDTEAFF.

CDR3 in amino acids: CSARTSADTQYF. The CDR3 region has the DNA TGCAGTGCTCGGACTAGCGCAGATACGCAGTATTTT. V gene TRBV20-1 combines with J gene TRBJ2-3; 9 nucleotides agree with TRBD2. Germline V gene sequence: CDR1 DFQATT, CDR2 SNEGSKA (reference sequence). The CDR3 runs to 12 residues. The V gene end was trimmed by 5 bases and the J gene end by 4 bases; junction bases not matched to a gene: 1.